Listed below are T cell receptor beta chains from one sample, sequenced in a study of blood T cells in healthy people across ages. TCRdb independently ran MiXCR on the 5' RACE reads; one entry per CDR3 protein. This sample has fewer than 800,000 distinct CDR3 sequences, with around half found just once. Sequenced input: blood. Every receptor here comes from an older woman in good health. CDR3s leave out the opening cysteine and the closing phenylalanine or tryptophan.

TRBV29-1,SVEKAQGQLNSPLH
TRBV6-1,ASSEGLAGGENEQF
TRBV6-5,ASSYPSGRAASTDTQY
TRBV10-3,AISESIAGGPYEQY
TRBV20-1,SARFREGGEQY
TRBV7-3,ASSLTSGQGDYT
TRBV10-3,AISERLAGGLARVPYNEQF
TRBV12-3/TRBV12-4,ASSSSANEQF
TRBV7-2,ASSLARSRGSEQY
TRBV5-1,ASSSGTATEQF
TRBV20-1,SASSGREQY
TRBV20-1,SARSGSIYEQY
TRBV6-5,ASSYAYNGNTEAF
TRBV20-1,SATPNRGLDSYNEQF
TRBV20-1,SARDVRGGSREQF
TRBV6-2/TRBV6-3,ASSSQLATSYNEQF
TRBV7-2,ASSARGSKEQF
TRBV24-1,ATSGGDRGQNEQF
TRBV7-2,ASSVGLAGGTQY
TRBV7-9,ASSLAGRGAIYEQY
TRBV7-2,ASSLRDRGKEGYT
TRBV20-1,SARDLGLAADTQY
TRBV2,ASTDPGGLASDEQY
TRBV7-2,ASSLGGHDRVYEQY
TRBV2,ASSEGLAELVDTQY
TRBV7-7,ASSLAMGTDTQY
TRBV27,ASSLYRDSAYEQY
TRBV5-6,ASSLGGGPQGKDTQY
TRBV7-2,ASSLVATGSGITKNIQY
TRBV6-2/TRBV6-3,ASSSSTGYSYEQY
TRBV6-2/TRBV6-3,ASSSKLAGGLAEQF
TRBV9,ASSVAWSPSEQF
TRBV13,ASSLSPSGGRAGDTQY
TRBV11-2,ASSSLAGRYNEQF
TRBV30,AWSTPGQLYGYT
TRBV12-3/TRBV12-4,ASTIRTGVSGYT
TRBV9,ASSVVGSKDEQY
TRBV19,ASSGTISYNEQY
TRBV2,ASNVYNEQF
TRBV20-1,SAREARVSGEQY
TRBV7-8,ASSLTGKREAF
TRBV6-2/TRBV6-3,ARRLGGPEYTSRETQY
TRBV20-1,SAAFPPGTQY
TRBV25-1,ASSEGGDGRSPLH
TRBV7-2,ASSLRDRRGGYT
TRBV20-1,SGEGQETQY
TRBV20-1,SAMTSGRGETQY
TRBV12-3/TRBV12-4,ASRESGLTEAF
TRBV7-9,ASSLNGASYEQY
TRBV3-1,ASSQNWRVHEQY
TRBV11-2,ASSDASGGETQY
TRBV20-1,SARDIAYYNSPLH
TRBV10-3,AISESAGGLQETQY
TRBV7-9,ASSPGLAGAETQY
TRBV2,ASSKDRYYGYT
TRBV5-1,ASTYITSGRAGDEQF
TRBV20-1,RPGGNYGYT
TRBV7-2,ASSISSGGGWETQY